This T cell receptor (beta chain) originates from a study of metastatic and nonmetastatic thyroid tumors. This clone was counted only a few times. TCRdb re-analyzed the PCR reads using MiXCR. The sample carries 7,000 or so clones, 35% to 40% recorded once. V was shortened by 10 bases and J by 1 base, with 14 bases between the two germline ends. The germline gives CDR1 MNHNS, CDR2 SASEGT. The CDR3 loop spans 13 amino acids. Before thyroid surgery, none of the patients had received any treatment. This rearrangement joins TRBV6-1 to TRBJ2-7; D possibly corresponds to TRBD2 (5 bases). Source material: tumor tissue. The origin of this receptor is a female donor with papillary thyroid cancer or a benign thyroid nodule (not recorded which). Some clones in this sample may be carry-over from other donors' samples. The DNA of the CDR3 is TGTGCCATCAGACCCGGGATGTCCTACGAGCAGTACTTC. Amino acid sequence: CAIRPGMSYEQYF.